This T cell receptor (beta chain) derives from a study of blood T cell repertoires in COVID-19. Study-wide context: Acute-phase and convalescent COVID-19 samples originated in the United States, Italy and Spain. PBMCs, B-cell-depleted T cells, or T cells provided the cDNA or gDNA that made up the material.

This CDR3 spans 16 amino acids. The germline CDR1 and CDR2 sequences are SGHRS and YFSETQ. The V gene end was trimmed by 4 bases and the J gene end by 1 base; junction bases not matched to a gene: 6. Per the study methods: Reference gene primer amplification yielded estimated nucleated cell counts. The repertoire was sequenced with immunoSEQ multiplex PCR; TCRdb's copy has only in-frame clones and lacks some. The DNA gave D and trimming, while V, J and clone size come from that table. The sample lists around 200,000 clones, around 79% seen once, with around an eighth in the top ten. The rearrangement joins TRBV5-1 to TRBJ2-3; TRBD2 matches 10 bases. The TCR was taken from a man aged 45 to 65 who had recovered from COVID-19. Sequencing was performed on peripheral blood. The CDR3 nucleotides read TGCGCCAGCAGCCTCTGGACTAGCGGACGCACAGATACGCAGTATTTT. This gives the protein CASSLWTSGRTDTQYF.